A selection of T cell receptor beta chains follows, all from one sample in a study of cytomegalovirus exposure and HLA in healthy donors. Sequencing used immunoSEQ multiplex PCR; TCRdb keeps in-frame clones, though not all of them. Here the sample spans about 200,000 clones, 75% to 90% being singletons. The specimen was PBMCs. These receptors originate from a woman aged 50 to 65 in good health and CMV-seropositive. Each CDR3 is given with its conserved first and last residue. A D gene is named only where the DNA matches it firmly. The listing skips clone size in some rows; elsewhere it reads once, few, many or a size class.

>TRBJ1-5|TRBV28|NA|NA
TGTGCCAGCATCCCAGGGGAGAGGAGTCAGCCCCAGCATTTT
CASIPGERSQPQHF
>TRBJ1-1|TRBV19|NA|TRBD1
TGTGCCAGTAGTACCTATGGACAGGGAGGGGCTTTCTTT
CASSTYGQGGAFF
>TRBJ2-4|TRBV11-2|NA|NA
TGTGCCAGCAGGAACTTAGGGGGCAAAAACATTCAGTACTTC
CASRNLGGKNIQYF
>TRBJ1-1|TRBV7-9|NA|TRBD1
TGTTCCAGCAGCTCGGGACAGGGGAACACTGAAGCTTTCTTT
CSSSSGQGNTEAFF
>TRBJ2-5|TRBV9|NA|NA
TGTGCCAGCAGCGTATCGACAGACAATAAGCAAGAGACCCAGTACTTC
CASSVSTDNKQETQYF
>TRBJ1-2|TRBV7-3|NA|NA
TGTGCCAGCAGCCCGTGGACCGTCCAGGGCCTCGACTATGGCTACACCTTC
CASSPWTVQGLDYGYTF
>TRBJ2-7|TRBV27|NA|NA
TGTGCCAGCAGTTTGGGGGGACGGTACCACGAGCAGTACTTC
CASSLGGRYHEQYF
>TRBJ1-1|TRBV15|NA|TRBD1
TGTGCCACCAGCAGAGGACAGGGGGAGGGCACTGAAGCTTTCTTT
CATSRGQGEGTEAFF
>TRBJ1-4|TRBV4-3|NA|TRBD1
TGCGCCAGCAGCCAAGATACAGGGGCCGGCTTTAATGAAAAACTGTTTTTT
CASSQDTGAGFNEKLFF
>TRBJ2-7|TRBV6-5|NA|TRBD2
TGTGCCAGCAGTTCTAGCGGGGCTAGCTCCTACGAGCAGTACTTC
CASSSSGASSYEQYF
>TRBJ1-5|TRBV19|NA|NA
TGTGCCAGTAGCCCGGGGTTGAATCAGCCCCAGCATTTT
CASSPGLNQPQHF
>TRBJ2-1|TRBV5-6|NA|TRBD2
TGTGCCAGCAGCCACCCCGGGGGGAGGGACTCCTACAATGAGCAGTTCTTC
CASSHPGGRDSYNEQFF
>TRBJ1-2|TRBV28|NA|TRBD1
TGTGCCAGCAGGCTACACGGGACAGGTACTTTCTATGGCTACACCTTC
CASRLHGTGTFYGYTF
>TRBJ1-6|TRBV25-1|NA|TRBD1
TGTGCCAGCGGGACCCCCGGGACAGAGAATTCACCCCTCCACTTT
CASGTPGTENSPLHF
>TRBJ2-7|TRBV11-2|few|TRBD2
TGTGCCAGCAGCTTAGGACTAGCGGGGATCTACGAGCAGTACTTC
CASSLGLAGIYEQYF
>TRBJ1-4|TRBV5-8|NA|NA
TGTGCCAGCAGCAACCGGGACATTCGGGTATTGAAACTGTTTTTT
CASSNRDIRVLKLFF
>TRBJ2-7|TRBV6-6|NA|TRBD2
TGTGCCAGCAGTTACCGACTAGCGGGAGGTTACGAGCAGTACTTC
CASSYRLAGGYEQYF
>TRBJ2-1|TRBV11-3|few|TRBD2
TGTGCCAGCAGCTTAGGACTAGCGGAGGGACTGGGGGAGCAGTTCTTC
CASSLGLAEGLGEQFF
>TRBJ2-2|TRBV7-7|NA|TRBD2
TGTGCTAGCAGCTTAGAGGCCGGGGGGGACACCGGGGAGCTGTTTTTT
CASSLEAGGDTGELFF
>TRBJ2-3|TRBV7-2|NA|NA
TGTGCCAGCAGCTTCCCCGGCAGGCAGGGTACGCAGTATTTT
CASSFPGRQGTQYF
>TRBJ1-4|TRBV28|NA|TRBD1
TGTGCCAGCAGCCCCGGGACAGTTAATGAAAAACTGTTTTTT
CASSPGTVNEKLFF
>TRBJ2-3|TRBV30|NA|TRBD2
TGTGCCTGGAGTGGAAATAGCGGGGATACGCAGTATTTT
CAWSGNSGDTQYF
>TRBJ1-1|TRBV6-5|NA|TRBD1
TGTGCCAGCAGTCAATTAACAGGGGCCACTGAAGCTTTCTTT
CASSQLTGATEAFF
>TRBJ2-5|TRBV7-6|few|NA
TGTGCCAGCAGCTTAGCGCTTGCCCAGTACCAAGAGACCCAGTACTTC
CASSLALAQYQETQYF
>TRBJ2-2|TRBV20-1|NA|NA
TGCAGTGCTAGAACAAACGGGGAGCTGTTTTTT
CSARTNGELFF
>TRBJ1-6|TRBV5-8|NA|NA
TGTGCCAGCAGCTTGATCCGGGTTTCACCCCTCCACTTT
CASSLIRVSPLHF
>TRBJ1-2|TRBV6-5|NA|NA
TGTGCCAGCAGGCCTCCGGGGGGACGAGGCGGCTACACCTTC
CASRPPGGRGGYTF
>TRBJ1-1|TRBV5-6|NA|NA
TGTGCCAGCAGCTTGGTGGGGCTAGGGGGCACTGAAGCTTTCTTT
CASSLVGLGGTEAFF
>TRBJ1-6|TRBV7-2|few|TRBD1
TGTGCCAGCAGCCTGGGGACAGGGGACCCCCTCCACTTT
CASSLGTGDPLHF
>TRBJ2-7|TRBV6-6|NA|TRBD1
TGTGCCAGCACCCAGGGGCAGGGGGCGGGTGGGCAGTACTTC
CASTQGQGAGGQYF